This T cell receptor (beta chain) was found in a study of shared clonotypes between healthy human individuals. General study results and limits: Sequencing depth was predicted to influence how clonotypes are shared among donors.

Clones were sequenced by immunoSEQ multiplex PCR, and TCRdb holds only the in-frame ones, with some missing. The table records some 1 million clones, about 70% of them present only once. V was clipped by 3 bases and J by 4 bases, with 7 bases between them. The germline gives CDR1 MNHNS, CDR2 SASEGT. The CDR3 is 13 residues long. About this clone itself: Its antigen remains unidentified.

The receptor was isolated from a young man in good health. J is TRBJ1-5 and V is TRBV6-1; the D is unclear. Sequencing was carried out using memory CD4+ T cells sorted from blood. As to subset: CD45RA-negative fraction. This CDR3 reads CASSESLNQPQHF. Here the CDR3 DNA reads TGTGCCAGCAGTGAGAGCTTGAATCAGCCCCAGCATTTT.